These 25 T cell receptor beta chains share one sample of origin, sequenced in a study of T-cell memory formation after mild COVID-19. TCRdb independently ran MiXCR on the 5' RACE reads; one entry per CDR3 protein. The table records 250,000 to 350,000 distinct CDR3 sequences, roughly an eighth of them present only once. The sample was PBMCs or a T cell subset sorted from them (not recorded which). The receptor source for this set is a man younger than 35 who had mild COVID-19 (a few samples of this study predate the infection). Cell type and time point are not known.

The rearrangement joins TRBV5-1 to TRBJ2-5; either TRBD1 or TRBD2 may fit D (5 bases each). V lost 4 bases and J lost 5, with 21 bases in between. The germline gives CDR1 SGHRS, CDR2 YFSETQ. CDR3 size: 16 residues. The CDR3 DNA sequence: TGCGCCAGCAGCGGCTCCCGGCCGGGGCGCCCCGAGACCCAGTACTTC. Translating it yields CASSGSRPGRPETQYF.

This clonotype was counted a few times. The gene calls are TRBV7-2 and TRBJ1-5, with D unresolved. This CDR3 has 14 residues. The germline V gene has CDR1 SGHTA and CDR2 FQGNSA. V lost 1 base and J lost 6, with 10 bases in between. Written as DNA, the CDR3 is TGTGCCAGCAGCTTAGGTTGGACCAGTCAGCCCCAGCATTTT. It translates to CASSLGWTSQPQHF.

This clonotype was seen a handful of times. In DNA, the CDR3 is TGCGCCAGCAGACGAACTCTAGCGGGGCTCTACGCAGATACGCAGTATTTT. Encoded protein: CASRRTLAGLYADTQYF. This chain joins TRBV5-1 and TRBJ2-3, with 9 bases fitting TRBD2. V gave up 5 bases and J gave up 4 bases; unmatched junction bases: 14. Germline assignment: CDR1 SGHRS and CDR2 YFSETQ. There are 17 residues in the CDR3.

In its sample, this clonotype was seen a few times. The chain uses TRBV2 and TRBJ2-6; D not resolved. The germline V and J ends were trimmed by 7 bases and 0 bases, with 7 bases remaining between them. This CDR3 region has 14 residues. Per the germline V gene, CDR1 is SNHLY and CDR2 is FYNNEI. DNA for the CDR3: TGTGCCAGCAAGAGGCTCTCTGGGGCCAACGTCCTGACTTTC. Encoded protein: CASKRLSGANVLTF.

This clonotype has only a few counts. CDR3 DNA sequence: TGTGCCAGCAGTCCGAGCGGGGGACACGAGCAGTACGTC. Residues: CASSPSGGHEQYV. The genes are TRBV12-3 or TRBV12-4 and TRBJ2-7; the match to TRBD2 covers 8 bases. The CDR3 is 13 amino acids. V gave up 5 bases and J gave up 5 bases; unmatched junction bases: 5.

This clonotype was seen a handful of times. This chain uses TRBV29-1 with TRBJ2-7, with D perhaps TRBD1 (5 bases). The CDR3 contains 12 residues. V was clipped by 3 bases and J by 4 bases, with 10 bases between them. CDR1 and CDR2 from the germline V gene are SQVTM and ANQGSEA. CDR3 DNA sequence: TGCAGCGTTGATGGGCAGGGTTACGAGCAGTACTTC. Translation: CSVDGQGYEQYF.

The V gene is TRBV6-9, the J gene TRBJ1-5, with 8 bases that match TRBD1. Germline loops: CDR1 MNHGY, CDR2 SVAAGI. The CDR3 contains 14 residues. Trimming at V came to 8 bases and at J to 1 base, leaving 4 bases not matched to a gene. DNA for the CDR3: TGTGCCAGCCGCCGGACAGGGAGCAATCAGCCCCAGCATTTT. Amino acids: CASRRTGSNQPQHF.

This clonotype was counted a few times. The CDR3 protein is CASSGQGLEQYF. CDR3 DNA sequence: TGTGCCAGCAGCGGGCAGGGCCTCGAGCAGTACTTC. V usage is TRBV7-9 and J usage is TRBJ2-7, with D possibly being TRBD1 (5 bases). V lost 5 bases, J lost 6 bases, and 11 bases lay in between. This CDR3 spans 12 amino acids. CDR1 is SEHNR, CDR2 FQNEAQ, per germline (reference sequence).

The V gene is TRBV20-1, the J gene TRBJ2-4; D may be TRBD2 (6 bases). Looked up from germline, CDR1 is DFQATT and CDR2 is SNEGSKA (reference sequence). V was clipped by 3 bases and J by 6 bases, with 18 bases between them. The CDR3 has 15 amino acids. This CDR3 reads CSAREGDRPSNIQYF. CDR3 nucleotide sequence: TGCAGTGCTAGGGAGGGTGACCGTCCCTCAAACATTCAGTACTTC.

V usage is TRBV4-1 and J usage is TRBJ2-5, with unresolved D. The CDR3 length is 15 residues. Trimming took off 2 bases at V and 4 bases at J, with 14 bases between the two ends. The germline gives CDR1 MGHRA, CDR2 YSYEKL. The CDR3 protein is CASSQQGSSRETQYF. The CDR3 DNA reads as TGCGCCAGCAGCCAACAAGGGTCGAGCCGAGAGACCCAGTACTTC.

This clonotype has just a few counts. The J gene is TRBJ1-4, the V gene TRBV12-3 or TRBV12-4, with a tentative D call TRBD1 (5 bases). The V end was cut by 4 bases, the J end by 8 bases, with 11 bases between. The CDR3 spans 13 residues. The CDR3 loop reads CASSWGTSEKLFF. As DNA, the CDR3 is TGTGCCAGCAGTTGGGGGACGAGCGAAAAACTGTTTTTT.

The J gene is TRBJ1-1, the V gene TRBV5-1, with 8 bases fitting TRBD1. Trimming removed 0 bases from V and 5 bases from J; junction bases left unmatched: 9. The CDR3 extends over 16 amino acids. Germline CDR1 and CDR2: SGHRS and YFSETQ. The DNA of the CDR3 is TGCGCCAGCAGCTTGGGGCAGGGGGCTGCGGTGACTGAAGCTTTCTTT. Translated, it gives CASSLGQGAAVTEAFF.

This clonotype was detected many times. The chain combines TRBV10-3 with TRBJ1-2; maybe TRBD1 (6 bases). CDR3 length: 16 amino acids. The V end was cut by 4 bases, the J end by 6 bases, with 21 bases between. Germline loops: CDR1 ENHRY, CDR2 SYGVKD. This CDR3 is CAISARGGLRRDGYTF. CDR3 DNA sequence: TGTGCCATCAGTGCCCGGGGGGGGCTCCGACGGGATGGCTACACCTTC.

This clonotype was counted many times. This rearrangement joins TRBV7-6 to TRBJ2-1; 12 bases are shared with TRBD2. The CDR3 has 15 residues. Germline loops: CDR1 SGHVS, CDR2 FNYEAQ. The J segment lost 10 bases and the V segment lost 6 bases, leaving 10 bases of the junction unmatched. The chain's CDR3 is CASSLLAGGLREQFF. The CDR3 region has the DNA TGTGCCAGCAGTTTACTAGCGGGGGGCCTCCGAGAGCAGTTCTTC.

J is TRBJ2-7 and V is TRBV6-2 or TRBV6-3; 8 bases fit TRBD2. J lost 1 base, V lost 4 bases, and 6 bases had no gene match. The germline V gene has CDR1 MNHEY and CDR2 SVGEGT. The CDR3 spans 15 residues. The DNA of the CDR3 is TGTGCCAGCAGTTCCGGGGGGGCCGGTTCCTACGAGCAGTACTTC. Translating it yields CASSSGGAGSYEQYF.

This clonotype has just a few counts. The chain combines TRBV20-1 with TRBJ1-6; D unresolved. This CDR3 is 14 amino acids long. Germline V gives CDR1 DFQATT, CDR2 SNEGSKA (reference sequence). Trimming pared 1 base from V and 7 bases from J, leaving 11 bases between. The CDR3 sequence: CSARAPRENSPLHF. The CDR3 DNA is TGCAGTGCTAGAGCCCCCAGAGAGAATTCACCCCTCCACTTT.

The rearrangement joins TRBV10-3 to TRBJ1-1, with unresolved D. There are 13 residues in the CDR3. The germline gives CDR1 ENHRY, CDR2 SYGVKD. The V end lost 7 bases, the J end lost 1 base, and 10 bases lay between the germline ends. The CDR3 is CAITTEGNTEAFF. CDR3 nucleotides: TGTGCCATCACTACGGAGGGGAACACTGAAGCTTTCTTT.

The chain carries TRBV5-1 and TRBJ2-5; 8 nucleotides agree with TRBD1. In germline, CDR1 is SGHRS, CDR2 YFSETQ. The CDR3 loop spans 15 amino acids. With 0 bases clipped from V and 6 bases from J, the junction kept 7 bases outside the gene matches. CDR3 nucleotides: TGCGCCAGCAGCTTGGACCGGACAGGGATACAGACCCAGTACTTC. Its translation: CASSLDRTGIQTQYF.

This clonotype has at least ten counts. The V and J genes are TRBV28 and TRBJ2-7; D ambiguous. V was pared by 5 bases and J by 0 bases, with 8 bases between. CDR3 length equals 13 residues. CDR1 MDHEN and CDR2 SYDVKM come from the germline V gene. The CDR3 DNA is TGTGCCAGCAGTGTGTCAAGCTCCTACGAGCAGTACGTC. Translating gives CASSVSSSYEQYV.

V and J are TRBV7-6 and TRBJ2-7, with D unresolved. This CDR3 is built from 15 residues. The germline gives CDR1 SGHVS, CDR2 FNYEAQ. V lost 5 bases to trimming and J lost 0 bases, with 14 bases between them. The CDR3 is CASSPAPARSYEQYF. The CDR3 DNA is TGTGCCAGCAGCCCAGCCCCAGCCCGCTCCTACGAGCAGTACTTC.

The CDR3 loop is CASKENRVRGTEAFF. CDR3 nucleotide sequence: TGTGCCAGCAAAGAGAACAGGGTAAGGGGAACTGAAGCTTTCTTT. This chain joins TRBV12-3 or TRBV12-4 and TRBJ1-1, with D possibly being TRBD1 (6 bases). The V gene lost 7 bases and the J gene lost 5 bases, with 20 bases spanning the gap. The CDR3 runs 15 residues.

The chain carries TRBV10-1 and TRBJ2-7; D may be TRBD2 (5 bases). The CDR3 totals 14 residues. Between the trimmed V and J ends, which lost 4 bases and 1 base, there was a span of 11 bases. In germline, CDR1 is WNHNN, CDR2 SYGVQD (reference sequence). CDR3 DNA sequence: TGCGCCAGCAGTGGCAGGACGGGATCCTACGAGCAGTACTTC. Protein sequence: CASSGRTGSYEQYF.

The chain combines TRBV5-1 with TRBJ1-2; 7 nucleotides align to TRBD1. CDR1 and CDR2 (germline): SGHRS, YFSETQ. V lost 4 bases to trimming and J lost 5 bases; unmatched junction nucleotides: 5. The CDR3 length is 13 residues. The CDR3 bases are TGCGCCAGCAGCGGAGACAGGGTATATGGCTACACCTTC. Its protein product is CASSGDRVYGYTF.

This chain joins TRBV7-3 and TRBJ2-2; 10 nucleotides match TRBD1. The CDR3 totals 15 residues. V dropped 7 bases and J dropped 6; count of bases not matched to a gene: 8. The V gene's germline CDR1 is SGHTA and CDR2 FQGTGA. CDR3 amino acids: CASTPGTGVAGELFF. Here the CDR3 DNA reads TGTGCCAGCACCCCAGGGACAGGGGTGGCCGGGGAGCTGTTTTTT.

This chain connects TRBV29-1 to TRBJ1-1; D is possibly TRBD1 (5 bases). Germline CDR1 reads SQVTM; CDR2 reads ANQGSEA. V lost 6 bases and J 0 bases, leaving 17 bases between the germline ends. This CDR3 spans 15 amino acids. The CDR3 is CSVTGTSTMNTEAFF. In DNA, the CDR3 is TGCAGCGTCACGGGGACGTCCACCATGAACACTGAAGCTTTCTTT.